The 20 T cell receptor beta chains reported below all come from one sample, sequenced in a study of cytomegalovirus exposure and HLA in healthy donors. 13 Jbeta primers and 60 Vbeta primers were used for the PCR. Sequenced by immunoSEQ multiplex PCR; TCRdb stores in-frame clones only, minus some. There are about 64,000 clones in the sample; roughly 69% occur only once, and 3% to 3.5% lies in the top ten. The sequenced material came from PBMCs. The receptor source for this set is a woman aged 50 to 65 in good health and CMV-seronegative.

This clone was seen only a few times. V usage is TRBV28 and J usage is TRBJ1-4; perhaps TRBD1 as D (6 bases). The germline CDR1 and CDR2 sequences are MDHEN and SYDVKM. The CDR3 totals 15 residues. Trimming cost V 6 bases and J 3 bases, with 14 bases left between them. The CDR3 here is CASRTRGSANEKLFF. The CDR3 DNA reads TGTGCCAGCAGGACCAGGGGAAGTGCTAATGAAAAACTGTTTTTT.

The rearrangement links TRBV5-8 to TRBJ1-1, with D perhaps matching TRBD1 (5 bases). CDR1 SGHTS and CDR2 YDEGEE come from the germline V gene. The germline V and J ends were trimmed by 5 bases and 6 bases, with 17 bases remaining between them. CDR3 length: 14 amino acids. CDR3 bases: TGTGCCAGCAGTCGTGTATTCGGGGGGGCTGAAGCTTTCTTT. Its translation is CASSRVFGGAEAFF.

Points on this clone: The junction shows a germline mismatch at one end, possibly a read error. The V call is TRBV19, the J call TRBJ1-5; no clear D gene. Germline V gene sequence: CDR1 LNHDA, CDR2 SQIVND (reference sequence). The CDR3 length is 16 residues. The CDR3 DNA is TGTGCCAGTAGTATGATTTGGACTCCGGGCAACCAGCCCCAGCATTTT. Protein sequence: CASSMIWTPGNQPQHF.

This chain links TRBV10-3 with TRBJ1-2; 8 nucleotides agree with TRBD1. V dropped 2 bases and J dropped 4; count of bases not matched to a gene: 6. The CDR3 runs to 15 residues. In germline, CDR1 is ENHRY, CDR2 SYGVKD. The CDR3 DNA sequence: TGTGCCATCAGTGAGCCCGGACAGGGCTTCTATGGCTACACCTTC. This gives the protein CAISEPGQGFYGYTF.

This rearrangement joins TRBV11-1 to TRBJ2-7, with 9 bases lining up with TRBD1. The CDR3 contains 14 residues. The germline V gene has CDR1 SGHAT and CDR2 FQDESV (reference sequence). With 5 bases clipped from V and 6 bases from J, the junction kept 8 bases outside the gene matches. The CDR3 nucleotides are TGTGCCAGCAGCCATTGGGACAGGGTCGCCGAGCAGTACTTC. Translating it yields CASSHWDRVAEQYF.

J is TRBJ2-3 and V is TRBV28; a weak D match, TRBD2 (6 bases). CDR3 length equals 14 residues. V was pared by 8 bases and J by 0 bases, with 12 bases between. The germline CDR1 and CDR2 sequences are MDHEN and SYDVKM. DNA for the CDR3: TGTGCCAGCTCGTGGGAGGAGAGCACAGATACGCAGTATTTT. As protein: CASSWEESTDTQYF.

The chain employs TRBV5-4 and TRBJ2-1; possibly TRBD1 for D (6 bases). This CDR3 has 13 amino acids. Deletions cut 2 bases from V and 9 bases from J, with 12 bases between. The germline V gene encodes CDR1 SGHNT and CDR2 YYREEE (reference sequence). CDR3 DNA sequence: TGTGCCAGCAGCTTCTCAGGGGTGGGTGAGCAGTTCTTC. This codes for CASSFSGVGEQFF.

This chain uses TRBV18 with TRBJ1-2, with D unresolved. Germline V gives CDR1 KGHSH, CDR2 LQKENI. Trimming left V 2 bases short and J 1 base short, with 8 bases between. The CDR3 has 14 residues. For the CDR3, the DNA is TGTGCCAGCTCACCAGCCGGAGATAACTATGGCTACACCTTC. It encodes CASSPAGDNYGYTF. Filled out from reference TRBV18 and TRBJ1-2, the complete variable domain reads NAGVMQNPRHLVRRRGQEARLRCSPMKGHSHVYWYRQLPEEGLKFMVYLQKENIIDESGMPKERFSAEFPKEGPSILRIQQVVRGDSAAYFCASSPAGDNYGYTFGSGTRLTVV.

The chain couples TRBV2 to TRBJ1-2, with 9 nucleotides matching TRBD1. Germline-derived CDR1 and CDR2 are SNHLY and FYNNEI. This CDR3 is built from 14 residues. V lost 4 bases to trimming and J lost 6 bases; unmatched junction nucleotides: 6. CDR3 loop: CASSGSDRGDGYTF. CDR3 coding DNA: TGTGCCAGCAGTGGGAGCGACAGGGGGGATGGCTACACCTTC.

This chain uses TRBV10-3 with TRBJ2-7, with a possible D match to TRBD2 (5 bases). The CDR3 sequence is 15 residues long. The V end lost 0 bases, the J end lost 5 bases, and 14 bases lay between the germline ends. The V gene's germline CDR1 is ENHRY and CDR2 SYGVKD. The CDR3 protein is CAISESARGINEQYF. CDR3 DNA: TGTGCCATCAGTGAGTCGGCGAGAGGGATCAACGAGCAGTACTTC.

The chain uses TRBV7-6 and TRBJ2-3; 11 bases align to TRBD2. Germline CDR1 reads SGHVS; CDR2 reads FNYEAQ. Trimming at V came to 3 bases and at J to 5 bases, leaving 4 bases not matched to a gene. There are 15 residues in the CDR3. The CDR3 reads CASSFTSGRRDTQYF. The CDR3 DNA follows: TGTGCCAGCAGCTTTACTAGCGGGAGAAGAGATACGCAGTATTTT. Variable domain in full (rest from reference TRBV7-6 and TRBJ2-3): GAGVSQSPRYKVTKRGQDVALRCDPISGHVSLYWYRQALGQGPEFLTYFNYEAQQDKSGLPNDRFSAERPEGSISTLTIQRTEQRDSAMYRCASSFTSGRRDTQYFGPGTRLTVL.

The chain links TRBV27 to TRBJ2-5; D is unclear. The end of the DNA fits TRBJ2-7 better, so the J call may be wrong. This CDR3 is 14 amino acids long. CDR1 is MNHEY and CDR2 is SMNVEV in the germline V gene (reference sequence). In DNA form, the CDR3 reads TGTGCCAGCCCCTCAGGTAATCTGCGTTACGAGCAGTACTTC. The encoded protein is CASPSGNLRYEQYF.

V usage is TRBV7-9 and J usage is TRBJ1-2; the match to TRBD1 covers 7 bases. CDR3 length: 15 residues. Germline V gene data show CDR1 as SEHNR and CDR2 as FQNEAQ (reference sequence). V lost 5 bases, J lost 8 bases, and 14 bases stayed unmatched. In DNA, the CDR3 is TGTGCCAGCAGCCTCTCGGAGGGGGCCTTGGGGGGCTACACCTTC. As protein: CASSLSEGALGGYTF.

This clone was seen more than once but under ten times. CDR3 nucleotide sequence: TGTGCCAGTTGGACAGGGAGCCTCTCTGGAAACACCATATATTTT. It yields the protein CASWTGSLSGNTIYF. The chain carries TRBV19 and TRBJ1-3, with 8 bases that match TRBD1. CDR1 is LNHDA, CDR2 SQIVND, per germline (reference sequence). J was trimmed by 0 bases and V by 8 bases; bases with no gene match: 6. This CDR3 has 15 residues.

V usage is TRBV7-6 and J usage is TRBJ2-1, with D unresolved. V was trimmed by 2 bases and J by 1 base, leaving 9 bases between them. The CDR3 extends over 15 amino acids. Germline V gives CDR1 SGHVS, CDR2 FNYEAQ. The CDR3 here is CASSLRSASYNEQFF. CDR3 nucleotides: TGTGCCAGCAGCTTAAGGAGCGCGTCCTACAATGAGCAGTTCTTC. The entire variable domain, with the rest obtained from reference TRBV7-6 and TRBJ2-1, is as follows: GAGVSQSPRYKVTKRGQDVALRCDPISGHVSLYWYRQALGQGPEFLTYFNYEAQQDKSGLPNDRFSAERPEGSISTLTIQRTEQRDSAMYRCASSLRSASYNEQFFGPGTRLTVL.

The V gene is TRBV6-1, the J gene TRBJ2-7; possible D gene TRBD1, 6 bases. Germline-derived CDR1 and CDR2 are MNHNS and SASEGT. Trimming removed 5 bases at V and 11 bases at J, with 16 bases between. The CDR3 loop spans 12 amino acids. The CDR3 DNA sequence: TGTGCCAGCAGTCTTCGGGACACAGGGAAGTACTTC. It is translated as CASSLRDTGKYF.

The chain combines TRBV7-9 with TRBJ1-4; D remains ambiguous. The CDR3 is 14 residues long. Germline V lookup: CDR1 SEHNR, CDR2 FQNEAQ (reference sequence). V was pared by 3 bases and J by 0 bases, with 5 bases between. The CDR3 region has the DNA TGTGCCAGCAGCTTCAGATCAACTAATGAAAAACTGTTTTTT. This sequence encodes CASSFRSTNEKLFF.

This chain joins TRBV6-5 and TRBJ1-1; possible D gene TRBD1, 6 bases. V lost 6 bases, J lost 8 bases, and 13 bases lay in between. The CDR3 length is 12 residues. Germline V gives CDR1 MNHEY, CDR2 SVGAGI. The CDR3 protein is CASSSPTGEAFF. The CDR3 DNA follows: TGTGCCAGCAGCTCTCCTACAGGGGAAGCTTTCTTT.

This clone was counted only a few times. The J gene is TRBJ1-4, the V gene TRBV23-1, with D possibly being TRBD1 (5 bases). TRBV23-1 qualifies as an ORF whose function is uncertain. V was cut by 1 base and J by 8 bases, with 14 bases left in between. The CDR3 runs to 15 residues. DNA of the CDR3: TGCGCCAGCAGTCAATGGCCAGGGTTGAACGAAAAACTGTTTTTT. This sequence encodes CASSQWPGLNEKLFF.

This clone was detected a few times. For the CDR3, the DNA is TGTGCCAGCAGCTCAGACAGGGGTTCAGGAAACACCATATATTTT. It specifies CASSSDRGSGNTIYF. The chain uses TRBV7-9 and TRBJ1-3, with 8 nucleotides matching TRBD1. With 4 bases clipped from V and 4 bases from J, the junction kept 6 bases outside the gene matches. The CDR3 covers 15 residues. CDR1 is SEHNR, CDR2 FQNEAQ, per germline (reference sequence).